These T cell receptor beta chains were read from a single sample in a study of T cell clones after liver transplantation. Assay: immunoSEQ multiplex PCR; the TCRdb copy retains only in-frame clones and omits some. This repertoire shows tens of thousands of clones, about nine tenths found once; its top ten account for less than 3%. Sequencing used CD4+ T cells from blood, obtained before liver transplant. All receptors derive from a human donor who received a liver transplant. The CDR3 runs from the conserved cysteine through the conserved F or W. Fields, in order: J gene, clone size, V gene, D gene, CDR3 DNA, CDR3 protein. D genes are given only for firm matches. Only some rows state a clone size, as once, few, many or a class for expanded clones.

J: TRBJ2-2
size: .
V: TRBV5-1
D: .
DNA: TGCGCCAGCAGCCCCGGAACCCCGAGGGGGGAGCTGTTTTTT
CDR3: CASSPGTPRGELFF

J: TRBJ2-5
size: few
V: TRBV5-5
D: TRBD2
DNA: TGTGCCAGCAGCCTCTTAGCGGGCCCCCAGGAGACCCAGTACTTC
CDR3: CASSLLAGPQETQYF

J: TRBJ2-5
size: .
V: TRBV19
D: TRBD2
DNA: TGTGCCAGTAGTTTCGGATCCGGGACTAGCGGCCAAGAGACCCAGTACTTC
CDR3: CASSFGSGTSGQETQYF

J: TRBJ1-2
size: .
V: TRBV28
D: TRBD1
DNA: TGTGCCAGCAGTTCAACAGGGGGCCCCCTTAACTATGGCTACACCTTC
CDR3: CASSSTGGPLNYGYTF

J: TRBJ1-4
size: .
V: TRBV28
D: .
DNA: TGTGCCAGCAGTTTATGGTCCCAGGGGAATGAAAAACTGTTTTTT
CDR3: CASSLWSQGNEKLFF

J: TRBJ2-5
size: few
V: TRBV11-2
D: TRBD2
DNA: TGTGCCAGCAGCTTAGTCGGACTAGGAGGACAAGAGACCCAGTACTTC
CDR3: CASSLVGLGGQETQYF

J: TRBJ2-1
size: .
V: TRBV6-1
D: TRBD1
DNA: TGTGCCAGCAAAGCAGCCGGGACAGGGAACCTCTTC
CDR3: CASKAAGTGNLF

J: TRBJ2-7
size: once
V: TRBV10-2
D: TRBD1
DNA: TGCGCCAGCAGTGAGTCAAGGGACAGTCTTAGCTACGAGCAGTACTTC
CDR3: CASSESRDSLSYEQYF

J: TRBJ2-3
size: few
V: TRBV7-2
D: TRBD2
DNA: TGTGCCAGCAGCTTAGCGGGTAGGAGCGGGAGTTCGGTGGATACGCAGTATTTT
CDR3: CASSLAGRSGSSVDTQYF

J: TRBJ2-7
size: .
V: TRBV28
D: TRBD1
DNA: TGTGCCAGCAGTACCGACAGGGGTTGGGACGAGCAGTACTTC
CDR3: CASSTDRGWDEQYF

J: TRBJ1-5
size: .
V: TRBV18
D: .
DNA: TGTGCCAGCTCACCACCCATCGGGGGGCCGGGGAGGCCCCAGCATTTT
CDR3: CASSPPIGGPGRPQHF

J: TRBJ2-1
size: .
V: TRBV5-1
D: .
DNA: TGCGCCAGCAGCTCCTCCGGGACTCACAATGAGCAGTTCTTC
CDR3: CASSSSGTHNEQFF

J: TRBJ2-1
size: .
V: TRBV29-1
D: TRBD1
DNA: TGCAGCGTCGGACAGGGATTGAATGAGCAGTTCTTC
CDR3: CSVGQGLNEQFF

J: TRBJ2-6
size: .
V: TRBV11-2
D: .
DNA: TGTGCCAGCAGCTTAGGGACTGGGGCCAACGTCCTGACTTTC
CDR3: CASSLGTGANVLTF

J: TRBJ2-1
size: .
V: TRBV7-2
D: TRBD2
DNA: TGTGCCAGCAGCTCCCCGGGACTAGCGTTTAAGGGGGAGCAGTTCTTC
CDR3: CASSSPGLAFKGEQFF

J: TRBJ2-3
size: .
V: TRBV12-2
D: .
DNA: TGTGCATCGTCTCAAGGGAAGTCTAGCACAGATACGCAGTATTTT
CDR3: CASSQGKSSTDTQYF

J: TRBJ1-1
size: .
V: TRBV15
D: TRBD1
DNA: TGTGCCACCAGCCGCAGGACAGGGGGCGGGACTGAAGCTTTCTTT
CDR3: CATSRRTGGGTEAFF

J: TRBJ1-1
size: .
V: TRBV7-3
D: TRBD1
DNA: TGTGCCAGCAGCTTACAAGGGGCAGGGGGAGGAACTGAAGCTTTCTTT
CDR3: CASSLQGAGGGTEAFF

J: TRBJ1-1
size: .
V: TRBV19
D: .
DNA: TGTGCCAGTAGTATGGGGGTTGGGACTGAAGCTTTCTTT
CDR3: CASSMGVGTEAFF

J: TRBJ2-3
size: .
V: TRBV5-6
D: .
DNA: TGTGCCAGCAGCTTAGGAAGCACAGATACGCAGTATTTT
CDR3: CASSLGSTDTQYF

J: TRBJ1-5
size: once
V: TRBV2
D: .
DNA: TGTGCCAGCAGTGGGGGCTTGTTTGGCAATCAGCCCCAGCATTTT
CDR3: CASSGGLFGNQPQHF

J: TRBJ2-1
size: .
V: TRBV27
D: TRBD2
DNA: TGTGCCAGCAGTTTACCTGGACTAGCGGGAGTCAATGAGCAGTTCTTC
CDR3: CASSLPGLAGVNEQFF

J: TRBJ2-3
size: .
V: TRBV29-1
D: .
DNA: TGCAGCGTTGAGGGAGGAAAGGACGCAGATACGCAGTATTTT
CDR3: CSVEGGKDADTQYF

J: TRBJ2-7
size: .
V: TRBV5-1
D: .
DNA: TGCGCCAGCAGCTTGAGAAGCACCGGGGCCTACGAGCAGTACTTC
CDR3: CASSLRSTGAYEQYF

J: TRBJ1-4
size: .
V: TRBV19
D: TRBD1
DNA: TGTGCCAGTAGTCCATGGACAGGGACTAATGAAAAACTGTTTTTT
CDR3: CASSPWTGTNEKLFF

J: TRBJ1-3
size: few
V: TRBV2
D: .
DNA: TGTGCCAGCAGTGCCGATTCTGGAAACACCATATATTTT
CDR3: CASSADSGNTIYF

J: TRBJ1-1
size: .
V: TRBV27
D: .
DNA: TGTGCCAGCAGTTTAGAGGGGAACACTGAAGCTTTCTTT
CDR3: CASSLEGNTEAFF

J: TRBJ1-2
size: .
V: TRBV5-1
D: .
DNA: TGCGCCAGCAGCCAAGACACGGAAGGGTATGGCTACACCTTC
CDR3: CASSQDTEGYGYTF

J: TRBJ2-2
size: .
V: TRBV7-3
D: .
DNA: TGTGCCAGCAGCTTAAATCCCACCGGGGAGCTGTTTTTT
CDR3: CASSLNPTGELFF

J: TRBJ2-7
size: .
V: TRBV10-3
D: TRBD2
DNA: TGTGCCATCAGGCCAGGGCTCTTTGCGGGAGGTTCGGCCTACGAGCAGTACTTC
CDR3: CAIRPGLFAGGSAYEQYF

J: TRBJ2-2
size: once
V: TRBV7-2
D: .
DNA: TGTGCCAGCAGCTGGGAGAACACCGGGGAGCTGTTTTTT
CDR3: CASSWENTGELFF

J: TRBJ2-7
size: .
V: TRBV7-9
D: .
DNA: TGTGCCAGCAGCTTAAGAGACTCCTACGAGCAGTACTTC
CDR3: CASSLRDSYEQYF

J: TRBJ2-1
size: .
V: TRBV15
D: TRBD2
DNA: TGTGCCACCAGCGGAAGGACGTCCGCACGACTAGCGGGAGGCCCTGGGGAGTTCTACAATGAGCAGTTCTTC
CDR3: CATSGRTSARLAGGPGEFYNEQFF

J: TRBJ1-1
size: .
V: TRBV28
D: .
DNA: TGTGCCAGCAGATTAACCGGGAACTCGGAAGAAGCTTTCTTT
CDR3: CASRLTGNSEEAFF

J: TRBJ2-7
size: once
V: TRBV10-3
D: .
DNA: TGTGCCATCAGTGAGACCCCCTCGGGCGAGCAGTACTTC
CDR3: CAISETPSGEQYF

J: TRBJ2-3
size: .
V: TRBV14
D: .
DNA: TGTGCCAGCAGCCAAGTCGCTACGCAGTATTTT
CDR3: CASSQVATQYF

J: TRBJ2-1
size: .
V: TRBV18
D: .
DNA: TGTGCCAGCTCCTCCGCCGGAGATGCGGGCAATGAGCAGTTCTTC
CDR3: CASSSAGDAGNEQFF

J: TRBJ1-5
size: once
V: TRBV6-5
D: .
DNA: TGTGCCAGCAGTTACGATAGGGATCAGCCCCAGCATTTT
CDR3: CASSYDRDQPQHF

J: TRBJ1-1
size: .
V: TRBV19
D: TRBD1
DNA: TGTGCCAGTAGCGGACAGGGGGCAAGCACTGAAGCTTTCTTT
CDR3: CASSGQGASTEAFF

J: TRBJ2-3
size: .
V: TRBV6-5
D: .
DNA: TGTGCCAGCAGTGATACCACAGATACGCAGTATTTT
CDR3: CASSDTTDTQYF

J: TRBJ2-3
size: .
V: TRBV11-2
D: .
DNA: TGTGCCAGCAGCCTCCGGGGAGGCGGCAACATCGATACGCAGTATTTT
CDR3: CASSLRGGGNIDTQYF

J: TRBJ2-7
size: .
V: TRBV6-1
D: TRBD2
DNA: TGTGCCGGCACGTCGAGCGGGAGCTCCTACGAGCAGTACTTC
CDR3: CAGTSSGSSYEQYF

J: TRBJ1-2
size: .
V: TRBV10-3
D: TRBD1
DNA: TGTGCCATCAGTGATCGGGACAGGGTTTTGGAGGGCTACACCTTC
CDR3: CAISDRDRVLEGYTF

J: TRBJ2-7
size: .
V: TRBV7-2
D: TRBD2
DNA: TGTGCCAGCAGCTCCGCAGCGGGGGGGACCTACGAGCAGTACTTC
CDR3: CASSSAAGGTYEQYF

J: TRBJ2-1
size: .
V: TRBV29-1
D: .
DNA: TGCAGCGTTGAATCGATCGGGGGAGGTATCTCCTACAATGAGCAGTTCTTC
CDR3: CSVESIGGGISYNEQFF

J: TRBJ2-1
size: once
V: TRBV5-4
D: TRBD2
DNA: TGTGCCAGCAGCCTAGCGGGAGGGCCAACCTACAATGAGCAGTTCTTC
CDR3: CASSLAGGPTYNEQFF